The 23 T cell receptor beta chains given below trace back to one sample, sequenced in a study of blood T cell repertoires in COVID-19. The repertoire was sequenced with immunoSEQ multiplex PCR; TCRdb's copy has only in-frame clones and lacks some. The sample yields 80,000 to 95,000 clones, about 82% seen once. The sequencing sample was made of peripheral blood. These receptors originate from a woman of 80 years or more in a cohort sampled during active or convalescent COVID-19.

V is TRBV4-1 and J is TRBJ2-7; TRBD2 matches at 12 bases. J gave up 3 bases and V 1 base, and 10 bases lay outside the gene matches. CDR1 is MGHRA, CDR2 YSYEKL, per germline. CDR3 size: 18 residues. The CDR3 sequence: CASSQGLAGGPGFYEQYF. In DNA, the CDR3 is TGCGCCAGCAGCCAAGGGCTAGCGGGAGGGCCGGGTTTCTACGAGCAGTACTTC.

J is TRBJ2-2 and V is TRBV7-9, with D possibly TRBD1 on 6 matching bases. CDR1 is SEHNR and CDR2 is FQNEAQ in the germline V gene (reference sequence). The CDR3 totals 13 residues. Trimming left V 6 bases short and J 7 bases short, with 12 bases between. CDR3 in DNA: TGTGCCAGCAGTCGGACAGCGGTCGGGGAGCTGTTTTTT. Amino acids: CASSRTAVGELFF.

Only a few counts were recorded for this clone. This chain joins TRBV6-1 and TRBJ1-5; 10 bases agree with TRBD1. This CDR3 region has 16 residues. CDR1 and CDR2 (germline): MNHNS, SASEGT. V was clipped by 3 bases and J by 2 bases; unmatched bases: 4. This CDR3 reads CASSDAGQGRNQPQHF. CDR3 nucleotides: TGTGCCAGCAGTGATGCGGGACAGGGGCGCAATCAGCCCCAGCATTTT.

V usage is TRBV5-8 and J usage is TRBJ1-2; possible D gene TRBD1, 6 bases. The germline V gene encodes CDR1 SGHTS and CDR2 YDEGEE. V lost 6 bases, J lost 7 bases, and 19 bases lay in between. This CDR3 spans 14 amino acids. CDR3 sequence (DNA): TGTGCCAGCAATTCGGGGCAGGGGTTCTCTGGCTACACCTTC. Protein product: CASNSGQGFSGYTF.

The rearrangement uses TRBV30 and TRBJ1-6, with D uncertain. Trimming left V 7 bases short and J 0 bases short, with 13 bases between. The CDR3 sequence is 15 residues long. CDR1 is GTSNPN, CDR2 SVGIG, per germline (reference sequence). CDR3 DNA: TGTGCCTCAAAAGTGCTTAGCTCCTATAATTCACCCCTCCACTTT. This codes for CASKVLSSYNSPLHF.

In its sample, this clone was seen a few times. This rearrangement joins TRBV9 to TRBJ1-2, with a possible D match to TRBD1 (6 bases). The CDR3 extends over 16 amino acids. The germline CDR1 and CDR2 sequences are SGDLS and YYNGEE. V was clipped by 0 bases and J by 5 bases, with 17 bases between them. CDR3 coding DNA: TGTGCCAGCAGCGTAGCGGGCGCGGCAGGGACATATGGCTACACCTTC. It is translated as CASSVAGAAGTYGYTF.

This clone has just a few counts. V and J are TRBV5-1 and TRBJ1-4; 7 bases map to TRBD1. Germline V lookup: CDR1 SGHRS, CDR2 YFSETQ. The J segment lost 2 bases and the V segment lost 0 bases, leaving 1 base of the junction unmatched. This CDR3 is 15 amino acids long. CDR3 sequence (DNA): TGCGCCAGCAGCTTGGGGGACAGCACTAATGAAAAACTGTTTTTT. It is translated as CASSLGDSTNEKLFF. Complete variable domain (other parts from reference TRBV5-1 and TRBJ1-4): KAGVTQTPRYLIKTRGQQVTLSCSPISGHRSVSWYQQTPGQGLQFLFEYFSETQRNKGNFPGRFSGRQFSNSRSEMNVSTLELGDSALYLCASSLGDSTNEKLFFGSGTQLSVL.

This chain joins TRBV7-3 and TRBJ2-3; 10 bases align to TRBD2. CDR1 is SGHTA, CDR2 FQGTGA, per germline. Unmatched junction bases numbered 7, after V lost 4 bases and J lost 3 bases. This CDR3 is built from 16 residues. The CDR3 sequence is CASSSGTSVRTDTQYF. The CDR3 DNA reads as TGTGCCAGCAGCTCGGGGACTAGCGTTCGAACAGATACGCAGTATTTT.

This chain joins TRBV20-1 and TRBJ1-2, with TRBD1 matching over 8 bases. The CDR3 spans 16 residues. Per germline, CDR1 DFQATT and CDR2 SNEGSKA (reference sequence). Trimming removed 3 bases from V and 6 bases from J; junction bases left unmatched: 15. Written as DNA, the CDR3 is TGCAGTGCTAGTGGGGGCCCCGGACAGGGAGCGGATGGCTACACCTTC. It codes for CSASGGPGQGADGYTF.

V usage is TRBV18 and J usage is TRBJ1-3; perhaps TRBD1 as D (6 bases). The CDR3 has 15 residues. Germline values: CDR1 KGHSH, CDR2 LQKENI. Trimming pared 3 bases from V and 0 bases from J, leaving 9 bases between. Here the CDR3 reads CASSPQGTSGNTIYF. The CDR3, as DNA: TGTGCCAGCTCACCCCAGGGGACCTCTGGAAACACCATATATTTT. Complete variable domain (other parts from reference TRBV18 and TRBJ1-3): NAGVMQNPRHLVRRRGQEARLRCSPMKGHSHVYWYRQLPEEGLKFMVYLQKENIIDESGMPKERFSAEFPKEGPSILRIQQVVRGDSAAYFCASSPQGTSGNTIYFGEGSWLTVV.

This chain joins TRBV6-5 and TRBJ2-7, with TRBD1 as a possible D gene (5 bases). Trimming removed 7 bases from V and 1 base from J, with 11 bases in between. The germline V gene encodes CDR1 MNHEY and CDR2 SVGAGI. The CDR3 has 13 residues. CDR3 DNA sequence: TGTGCCAGCACGCAGGGCGGATCCTACGAGCAGTACTTC. Translated, it gives CASTQGGSYEQYF.

V is TRBV3-1 (or the pseudogene TRBV3-2) and J is TRBJ2-1; 7 bases agree with TRBD2. The CDR3 sequence is 15 residues long. CDR1 LGHDT and CDR2 YNNKEL come from the germline V gene (reference sequence). Trimming removed 2 bases from V and 3 bases from J; junction bases left unmatched: 4. The CDR3 bases are TGTGCCAGCAGCCAACAAGCGGGAATCTACAATGAGCAGTTCTTC. This encodes CASSQQAGIYNEQFF.

This clone was seen a few times. V and J are TRBV19 and TRBJ1-1; D ambiguous. This CDR3 is built from 15 residues. Germline V gene lookup returns CDR1 LNHDA and CDR2 SQIVND (reference sequence). The V end was cut by 6 bases, the J end by 0 bases, with 14 bases between. The CDR3 loop reads CASSLRRPMNTEAFF. CDR3 nucleotides: TGTGCCAGTAGCCTCAGGAGGCCCATGAACACTGAAGCTTTCTTT. Together with reference TRBV19 and TRBJ1-1, the CDR3 gives the full variable domain: DGGITQSPKYLFRKEGQNVTLSCEQNLNHDAMYWYRQDPGQGLRLIYYSQIVNDFQKGDIAEGYSVSREKKESFPLTVTSAQKNPTAFYLCASSLRRPMNTEAFFGQGTRLTVV.

This chain joins TRBV11-2 and TRBJ2-2; 8 positions match TRBD2. J was trimmed by 1 base and V by 5 bases; bases with no gene match: 6. The CDR3 covers 16 residues. CDR1 SGHAT and CDR2 FQNNGV come from the germline V gene. The CDR3 coding sequence is TGTGCCAGCAGCCCAGCCAGCGGGGGGAACACCGGGGAGCTGTTTTTT. Protein: CASSPASGGNTGELFF.

The rearrangement joins TRBV3-1 (or the pseudogene TRBV3-2) to TRBJ2-1; 12 nucleotides line up with TRBD2. Germline V gene lookup returns CDR1 LGHDT and CDR2 YNNKEL (reference sequence). V lost 4 bases and J lost 6; bases outside the gene matches: 4. The CDR3 is 15 residues long. The CDR3 DNA reads as TGTGCCAGCAGCCGGACTAGCGGGACCGTCAATGAGCAGTTCTTC. Protein product: CASSRTSGTVNEQFF.

The chain carries TRBV2 and TRBJ1-1; D ambiguous. The germline gives CDR1 SNHLY, CDR2 FYNNEI. The V end was cut by 6 bases, the J end by 0 bases, with 14 bases between. This CDR3 contains 15 residues. The CDR3 reads CASRTGTRMNTEAFF. The CDR3 region has the DNA TGTGCCAGCAGAACCGGAACGCGGATGAACACTGAAGCTTTCTTT.

The V and J genes are TRBV10-1 and TRBJ2-3; a possible D gene is TRBD2 (6 bases). V was shortened by 0 bases and J by 10 bases, with 14 bases between the two germline ends. The V gene's germline CDR1 is WNHNN and CDR2 SYGVQD (reference sequence). The CDR3 consists of 14 residues. The CDR3: CASSESYITGAQYF. The CDR3 DNA is TGCGCCAGCAGTGAGTCTTATATTACGGGGGCGCAGTATTTT.

The rearrangement joins TRBV28 to TRBJ2-5, with D possibly being TRBD2 (5 bases). Germline values: CDR1 MDHEN, CDR2 SYDVKM. CDR3 size: 13 residues. V lost 3 bases and J lost 5, with 10 bases in between. CDR3 in amino acids: CASSLGGSETQYF. CDR3 coding DNA: TGTGCCAGCAGTTTGGGTGGGAGTGAGACCCAGTACTTC.

As to this clone: The same CDR3 arises from other DNA sequences in this sample as well. The chain is built from TRBV2 and TRBJ1-2; the D gene is possibly TRBD1 (6 bases). This CDR3 comprises 12 residues. From germline, CDR1 is SNHLY and CDR2 FYNNEI. Trimming took 3 bases from V and 8 from J, leaving 10 bases between them. Here the CDR3 DNA reads TGTGCCAGCAGTGACACAGGGCGCGGCTACACCTTC. As protein: CASSDTGRGYTF. The complete variable domain, with remaining parts taken from reference TRBV2 and TRBJ1-2, reads EPEVTQTPSHQVTQMGQEVILRCVPISNHLYFYWYRQILGQKVEFLVSFYNNEISEKSEIFDDQFSVERPDGSNFTLKIRSTKLEDSAMYFCASSDTGRGYTFGSGTRLTVV.

The chain links TRBV5-1 to TRBJ1-3; 9 nucleotides match TRBD1. Germline-derived CDR1 and CDR2 are SGHRS and YFSETQ. This CDR3 is built from 17 residues. Trimming removed 2 bases from V and 6 bases from J; junction bases left unmatched: 12. The CDR3 nucleotides are TGCGCCAGCAGCTTCCTACCGGGACAGGGAAAGGCAAACACCATATATTTT. Protein: CASSFLPGQGKANTIYF.

The sample holds a few counts of this clone. The V call is TRBV28, the J call TRBJ1-5; 7 bases are a match to TRBD1. Losses at the gene ends were 6 bases for V and 3 bases for J; bases not matched to a gene: 5. The germline V gene has CDR1 MDHEN and CDR2 SYDVKM. The CDR3 extends over 14 amino acids. CDR3 amino acids: CASSGGQFNQPQHF. CDR3 nucleotides: TGTGCCAGCAGCGGGGGACAGTTCAATCAGCCCCAGCATTTT.

The rearrangement uses TRBV5-6 and TRBJ1-1; D perhaps matches TRBD1 (6 bases). Germline V gene lookup returns CDR1 SGHDT and CDR2 YYEEEE. The CDR3 loop spans 13 amino acids. V was cut by 1 base and J by 4 bases, with 8 bases left in between. CDR3 DNA sequence: TGTGCCAGCAGCTTGATCAGGGGCACTGAAGCTTTCTTT. Residues: CASSLIRGTEAFF. The whole variable domain, filled in from reference TRBV5-6 and TRBJ1-1, reads DAGVTQSPTHLIKTRGQQVTLRCSPKSGHDTVSWYQQALGQGPQFIFQYYEEEERQRGNFPDRFSGHQFPNYSSELNVNALLLGDSALYLCASSLIRGTEAFFGQGTRLTVV.

A single count supports this clone. The chain carries TRBV7-8 and TRBJ2-1; TRBD2 is a possible D gene (6 bases). V was pared by 4 bases and J by 0 bases, with 19 bases between. The germline V gene has CDR1 SGHVS and CDR2 FQNEAQ. The CDR3 runs to 18 residues. CDR3 region: CASSSVGGTRNSYNEQFF. CDR3 nucleotide sequence: TGTGCCAGCAGCTCGGTCGGCGGGACTCGCAACTCCTACAATGAGCAGTTCTTC.